Listed below are T cell receptor beta chains from one sample, sequenced in a study of blood T cell repertoires in COVID-19. Assay used: immunoSEQ multiplex PCR; TCRdb lists only in-frame clones, some missing. Among under 200,000 clones, 60% to 85% were seen once, and the ten largest hold 7% to 10%. Sequenced: peripheral blood. Receptors originate from a woman aged 55-70 years with COVID-19, enrolled during active disease. CDR3s include the opening cysteine and the closing phenylalanine or tryptophan. A D gene is named only where the DNA matches it firmly. Clone size is not always given. Where it is, it says once, few, many or a class for expanded clones.

abundance	j_gene	len	d_gene	v_gene	CDR3nt	CDR3aa
-	TRBJ2-2	17	-	TRBV7-2	TGTGCCAGCAGCTTAGTAGGGGCCAGGGGGAACACCGGGGAGCTGTTTTTT	CASSLVGARGNTGELFF
-	TRBJ2-5	13	TRBD2	TRBV5-1	TGCGCCAGCAGCTTGGGACTAGCGGAGACCCAGTACTTC	CASSLGLAETQYF
once	TRBJ1-2	13	-	TRBV29-1	TGCAGCGTTGACTGGGGGGGAGGCTATGGCTACACCTTC	CSVDWGGGYGYTF
-	TRBJ2-4	11	-	TRBV28	TGTGCCACCCAAAACCGGGACATTCAGTACTTC	CATQNRDIQYF
-	TRBJ1-1	12	-	TRBV12-3/TRBV12-4	TGTGCCAGCAGCTTAACTCGCGCTGAAGCTTTCTTT	CASSLTRAEAFF
-	TRBJ2-3	14	-	TRBV28	TGTGCCAGCAGTTTGGGGGCAGGCACAGATACGCAGTATTTT	CASSLGAGTDTQYF
few	TRBJ2-1	16	TRBD2	TRBV7-3	TGTGCCAGCAGCTTTACCGGGACTAGCATATACAATGAGCAGTTCTTC	CASSFTGTSIYNEQFF
-	TRBJ2-4	16	TRBD2	TRBV3-1/TRBV3-2	TGTGCCAGCAGCCCCCGCGGAGGCGGGGGGGCGGACATTCAGTACTTC	CASSPRGGGGADIQYF
-	TRBJ2-2	18	TRBD2	TRBV19	TGTGCCAGTAGCTCCCGACGGACTAGCGGGGGGGCCGCCGGGGAGCTGTTTTTT	CASSSRRTSGGAAGELFF
-	TRBJ1-1	13	TRBD1	TRBV28	TGTGCCAGCAGAGGGGACAGCAACACTGAAGCTTTCTTT	CASRGDSNTEAFF
-	TRBJ1-1	12	-	TRBV12-3/TRBV12-4	TGTGCCAGCACGCAGGGGACCACTGAAGCTTTCTTT	CASTQGTTEAFF
-	TRBJ1-2	14	-	TRBV6-5	TGTGCCAGCACTCCTCTTTGGGGGGATGCTGGCTACACCTTC	CASTPLWGDAGYTF
-	TRBJ2-1	16	TRBD2	TRBV11-2	TGTGCCAGCAGCTTAGTAGCGGGAGTGATATACAATGAGCAGTTCTTC	CASSLVAGVIYNEQFF
-	TRBJ1-2	16	TRBD1	TRBV5-1	TGCGCCAGCAGCTGGGGACAGGGGCTTTCTAACTATGGCTACACCTTC	CASSWGQGLSNYGYTF
-	TRBJ2-5	13	-	TRBV7-9	TGTGCCAGCAGTGACAGAAAGCAAGAGACCCAGTACTTC	CASSDRKQETQYF
few	TRBJ2-1	15	TRBD2	TRBV11-2	TGTGCCAGCAGCTTAGGACTAGCGGGGCACAATGAGCAGTTCTTC	CASSLGLAGHNEQFF
-	TRBJ2-5	15	TRBD2	TRBV9	TGTGCCAGCAGTCGACTAGCGGGGCCGAGAGAGACCCAGTACTTC	CASSRLAGPRETQYF
-	TRBJ2-2	17	TRBD2	TRBV11-2	TGTGCCAGCAGCACTACTCGGACTAGCGCATACACCGGGGAGCTGTTTTTT	CASSTTRTSAYTGELFF
once	TRBJ2-2	14	-	TRBV24-1	TGTGCCACCAGGAGTACAGGGAAGTCCGGGGAGCTGTTTTTT	CATRSTGKSGELFF
-	TRBJ1-5	15	-	TRBV5-5	TGTGCCAGCAGCTGGACTGCTCAAAGCAATCAGCCCCAGCATTTT	CASSWTAQSNQPQHF
-	TRBJ2-1	15	TRBD2	TRBV9	TGTGCCAGCAGCCCTCCAGCGGGAGGGCCGGGTGAGCAGTTCTTC	CASSPPAGGPGEQFF
-	TRBJ2-1	15	-	TRBV10-2	TGCGCCAGCAGTGGTCCTAAAGAGGGTAAGAATGAGCAGTTCTTC	CASSGPKEGKNEQFF
-	TRBJ2-7	13	-	TRBV24-1	TGTGCCACCAGTGATTTTTCGGGTAGCGAGCAGTACTTC	CATSDFSGSEQYF
-	TRBJ1-2	15	TRBD1	TRBV7-2	TGTGCCAGCAGCTTAGCGGACAGGGAGGGCTATGGCTACACCTTC	CASSLADREGYGYTF
-	TRBJ1-3	13	-	TRBV6-5	TGTGCCAGCAGAGGAGGTTCTGGAAACACCATATATTTT	CASRGGSGNTIYF
-	TRBJ1-5	14	-	TRBV28	TGTGCCAGCAGCCCTCGGGGGAGCAATCAGCCCCAGCATTTT	CASSPRGSNQPQHF
-	TRBJ2-7	15	-	TRBV7-3	TGTGCCAGCAGCTTAAGCCCGGGTAACCCCTACGAGCAGTACTTC	CASSLSPGNPYEQYF
once	TRBJ1-1	15	-	TRBV5-1	TGCGCCAGCAGCTCAGCCGGGACATTGGTCACTGAAGCTTTCTTT	CASSSAGTLVTEAFF
many	TRBJ2-3	14	-	TRBV5-4	TGTGCCAGCAGCTTGACATCTAGCACAGATACGCAGTATTTT	CASSLTSSTDTQYF
-	TRBJ2-5	16	-	TRBV7-9	TGTGCCAGCAGCTTCGGCTCTCTGGGGGCCCAAGAGACCCAGTACTTC	CASSFGSLGAQETQYF
few	TRBJ2-5	15	TRBD1	TRBV6-5	TGTGCCAGCAGACTTCAGGGGGTCCCTAAAGAGACCCAGTACTTC	CASRLQGVPKETQYF
few	TRBJ2-3	11	-	TRBV20-1	TGCAGTCTGCGTATAGCAGATACGCAGTATTTT	CSLRIADTQYF
many	TRBJ2-7	16	TRBD2	TRBV19	TGTGCCAGTAGTATATTGGGAGGACTAGCGACCCACGAGCAGTACTTC	CASSILGGLATHEQYF
-	TRBJ2-1	19	TRBD2	TRBV4-3	TGCGCCAGCAGCCAAGATCCCGTAGCGGGAGTGGGTTTACGGGTTGAGCAGTTCTTC	CASSQDPVAGVGLRVEQFF
-	TRBJ2-3	16	TRBD2	TRBV2	TGTGCCAGCAGTGACGCTAGCGGGGTCTCCACAGATACGCAGTATTTT	CASSDASGVSTDTQYF
-	TRBJ1-2	15	-	TRBV27	TGTGCCAGCAGTTTATACCCGGACAACTACTATGGCTACACCTTC	CASSLYPDNYYGYTF
-	TRBJ2-2	16	TRBD2	TRBV18	TGTGCCAGCTCACCCCGCGGGGGGGCGACCACCGGGGAGCTGTTTTTT	CASSPRGGATTGELFF
-	TRBJ2-1	17	TRBD2	TRBV7-8	TGTGCCAGCAGCCCCGGACTAGCGGTTTCGGCCTACAATGAGCAGTTCTTC	CASSPGLAVSAYNEQFF
-	TRBJ2-1	17	TRBD2	TRBV5-1	TGCGCCAGCAGAACTGACCCTACTAGCGGGAGTTTCGTCGAGCAGTTCTTC	CASRTDPTSGSFVEQFF
-	TRBJ2-5	18	TRBD2	TRBV3-1/TRBV3-2	TGTGCCAGCAGCCCCATCCCCGGGGGGGGCCCGGGAAGAGAGACCCAGTACTTC	CASSPIPGGGPGRETQYF
-	TRBJ1-5	15	TRBD1	TRBV28	TGTGCCAGCAGGTTTCCCGCAGGGGGTGTTCAGCCCCAGCATTTT	CASRFPAGGVQPQHF
once	TRBJ2-1	13	-	TRBV11-2	TGTGCCAGCAGTTTCCTCACTAGGAATGAGCAGTTCTTC	CASSFLTRNEQFF
-	TRBJ2-1	17	TRBD2	TRBV4-2	TGTGCCAGCAGCCAAGCCTGGACTAGCGGGAGTGGAGATGAGCAGTTCTTC	CASSQAWTSGSGDEQFF
-	TRBJ2-1	16	TRBD2	TRBV18	TGTGCCAGCTCCACGGTGGGACTAGCGGGAGGATCTGAGCAGTTCTTC	CASSTVGLAGGSEQFF
few	TRBJ1-1	15	TRBD1	TRBV7-9	TGTGCCAGCAGCCCGTCGACAGGGGAGGGGACTGAAGCTTTCTTT	CASSPSTGEGTEAFF
-	TRBJ2-7	13	-	TRBV4-1	TGCGCCAGCAGCCGGCAGACTAGCTACGAGCAGTACTTC	CASSRQTSYEQYF
few	TRBJ1-5	15	-	TRBV20-1	TGCAGTGCTAGTCGGTCACAGCTCGGCAATCAGCCCCAGCATTTT	CSASRSQLGNQPQHF
once	TRBJ2-3	13	TRBD1	TRBV27	TGTGCCAGCCGCTACAGGGGGCTAGATACGCAGTATTTT	CASRYRGLDTQYF
-	TRBJ1-4	15	-	TRBV2	TGTGCCAGCAGCCCCAGTCTGGCAGGGAATGAAAAACTGTTTTTT	CASSPSLAGNEKLFF
once	TRBJ1-2	13	-	TRBV5-1	TGCGCCAGCAGCTTGGTTGGCGGCTATGGCTACACCTTC	CASSLVGGYGYTF
-	TRBJ1-6	15	TRBD1	TRBV19	TGTGCCAGTAGTCCCGATCGACAGGGGAATTCACCCCTCCACTTT	CASSPDRQGNSPLHF
many	TRBJ2-1	14	TRBD2	TRBV25-1	TGTGCCAGCAGTGAATATGCTAGCGGGAGCGACCAGTTCTTC	CASSEYASGSDQFF
-	TRBJ2-1	16	TRBD2	TRBV11-3	TGTGCCAGCCTCTACAGGCTAGCGGGGGACTACAATGAGCAGTTCTTC	CASLYRLAGDYNEQFF
-	TRBJ1-4	15	TRBD1	TRBV5-6	TGTGCCAGCAGCTCTACAGGGGGCGTAGGTGAAAAACTGTTTTTT	CASSSTGGVGEKLFF
-	TRBJ1-2	17	TRBD1	TRBV11-2	TGTGCCAGCAGCTTCCTGATTTCGGGACAGGGGGCGCTTGGCTACACCTTC	CASSFLISGQGALGYTF